Listed here are 2 T cell receptor beta chains from one sample, sequenced in a study of T cells in women clearing cervical HPV infection (dated by TCRdb to 2017 to 2018). Libraries were constructed by the immunoSEQ multiplex PCR assay. Entries here come from immuneACCESS through TCRdb and include only in-frame sequences with V and J called. Some clones fail to appear in such tables; in the studies checked, an unresolved V gene covers under half of the shortfall, and the cause of the remainder is unknown. The sample table records tens of thousands of clones. The ten largest account for 1.5% to 2% of the sample. Sequenced sample: blood buffy coat. The receptors originated from a woman between 18 and 70 years old with a cervical HPV16 infection that either progressed to CIN3+ or cleared (not recorded which).

For this clone: The read ends 3 residues before the CDR3 terminus; that terminus is restored from the germline J gene. The chain is built from TRBV29-1 and TRBJ1-1; 9 nucleotides align to TRBD1. The CDR3 contains 15 residues. V lost 4 bases and J lost 5; bases outside the gene matches: 11. The germline CDR1 and CDR2 sequences are SQVTM and ANQGSEA. The CDR3 is CSVAFAGTGSTEAFF. CDR3 DNA, as far as it was read: TGCAGCGTTGCCTTCGCCGGGACAGGGTCAACTGAA.

In the case of this clone: The read ends 3 residues early relative to the CDR3; the germline J gene fills the gap. The gene calls are TRBV7-9 and TRBJ1-2; D might be TRBD1 (5 bases). The CDR3 has 14 residues. In germline, CDR1 is SEHNR, CDR2 FQNEAQ (reference sequence). This CDR3 is CASSLGQQSYDYTF. CDR3 DNA (partial): TGTGCCAGCAGCTTAGGACAGCAATCCTACGAC.